Sequencing of this T cell receptor (beta chain) was carried out in a study of human CD8 memory T cell subsets. General study points: Diversity, measured as normalized Shannon-Wiener diversity, was similarly high in stem-like memory and precursor exhausted T cells. Effector memory cells did not share this.

Total CD8+ T cells underwent enrichment via negative magnetic separation. A note on this clonotype: Its antigen remains unidentified.

Germline-derived CDR1 and CDR2 are MGHRA and YSYEKL. This CDR3 comprises 15 residues. By UMI-labeled 5' RACE, the TCR beta libraries were made. TCRdb reprocessed the 5' RACE reads and stores each CDR3 protein as one record, lacking DNA. The sample data list about 10,000 distinct CDR3 sequences. The rearrangement joins TRBV4-1 to TRBJ2-1; TCRdb proposes TRBD1, but this gene call is untestable without DNA. The source of this sequence is a human donor in good health. Sequencing input: CD8+ T cells from PBMCs. The CDR3 loop is CASSPGQGWTGEQFF.